This TCR beta chain was recovered during a study of blood T cell repertoires in COVID-19. In the authors' methods: Amplification of reference gene primers provided the estimated nucleated cell counts. This table comes from immunoSEQ multiplex PCR, and its TCRdb copy is limited to in-frame clones, with some not included. D and trimming come from the DNA, and the V and J calls and clone size come from that table. The sample holds 250,000 to 300,000 clones, roughly 90% seen once. Germline loops: CDR1 SGHTA, CDR2 FQGTGA. V gave up 0 bases and J gave up 3 bases, with 11 bases separating them. This CDR3 has 16 amino acids. Cohorts were assigned according to the clinical history that participants reported. Symptom resolution, clearance, or two negative PCRs marked the recovered donors of Cohort 3.

The source of this sequence is a woman in her twenties or thirties who had recovered from COVID-19. The V gene is TRBV7-3, the J gene TRBJ2-2; no clear D. Material: PBMCs or T cells enriched from blood (not recorded which). The CDR3 bases are TGTGCCAGCAGCTTAACGATCCCTAGAGACACCGGGGAGCTGTTTTTT. It codes for CASSLTIPRDTGELFF.